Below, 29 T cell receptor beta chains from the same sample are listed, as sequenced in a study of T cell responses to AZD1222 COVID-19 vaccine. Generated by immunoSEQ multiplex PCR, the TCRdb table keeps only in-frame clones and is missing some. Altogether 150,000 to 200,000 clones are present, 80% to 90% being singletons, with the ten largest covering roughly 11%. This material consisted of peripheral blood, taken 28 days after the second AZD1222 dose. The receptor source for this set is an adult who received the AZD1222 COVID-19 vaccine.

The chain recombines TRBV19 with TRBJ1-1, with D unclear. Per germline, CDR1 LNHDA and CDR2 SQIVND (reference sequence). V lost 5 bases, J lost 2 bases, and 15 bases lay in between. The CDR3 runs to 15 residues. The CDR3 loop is CASSDIRALNTEAFF. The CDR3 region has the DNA TGTGCCAGTAGTGACATACGGGCATTAAACACTGAAGCTTTCTTT.

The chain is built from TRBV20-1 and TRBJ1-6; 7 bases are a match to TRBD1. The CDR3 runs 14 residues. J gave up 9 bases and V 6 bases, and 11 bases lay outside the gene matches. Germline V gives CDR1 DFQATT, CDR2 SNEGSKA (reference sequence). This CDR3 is CSASDRAAFSPLHF. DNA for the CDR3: TGCAGTGCAAGTGACAGGGCCGCCTTTTCACCCCTCCACTTT.

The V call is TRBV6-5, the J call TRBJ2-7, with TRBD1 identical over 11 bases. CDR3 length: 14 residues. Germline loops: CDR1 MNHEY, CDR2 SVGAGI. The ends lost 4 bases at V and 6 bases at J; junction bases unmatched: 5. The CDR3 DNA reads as TGTGCCAGCAGTTCATGGGACAGGGGGTCCGAGCAGTACTTC. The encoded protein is CASSSWDRGSEQYF.

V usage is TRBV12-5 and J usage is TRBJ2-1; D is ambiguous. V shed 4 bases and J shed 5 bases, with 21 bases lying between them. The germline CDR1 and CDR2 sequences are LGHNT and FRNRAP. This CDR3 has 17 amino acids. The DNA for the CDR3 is TGTGCTAGTGGTTCGTTTGGGTGGGATGCTTCCGACAATGAGCAGTTCTTC. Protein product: CASGSFGWDASDNEQFF.

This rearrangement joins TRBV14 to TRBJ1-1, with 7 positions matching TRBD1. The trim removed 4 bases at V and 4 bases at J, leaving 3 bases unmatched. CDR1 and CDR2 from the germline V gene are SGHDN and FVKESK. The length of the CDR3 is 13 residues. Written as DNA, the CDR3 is TGTGCCAGCAGCCGACCAGGGGGCACTGAAGCTTTCTTT. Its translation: CASSRPGGTEAFF.

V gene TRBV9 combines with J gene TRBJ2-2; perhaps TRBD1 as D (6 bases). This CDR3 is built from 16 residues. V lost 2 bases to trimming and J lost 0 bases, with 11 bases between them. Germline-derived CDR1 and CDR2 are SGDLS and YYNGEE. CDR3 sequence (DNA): TGTGCCAGCAGCGTGACCGGGACACCGAACACCGGGGAGCTGTTTTTT. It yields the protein CASSVTGTPNTGELFF. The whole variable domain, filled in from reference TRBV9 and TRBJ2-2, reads DSGVTQTPKHLITATGQRVTLRCSPRSGDLSVYWYQQSLDQGLQFLIQYYNGEERAKGNILERFSAQQFPDLHSELNLSSLELGDSALYFCASSVTGTPNTGELFFGEGSRLTVL.

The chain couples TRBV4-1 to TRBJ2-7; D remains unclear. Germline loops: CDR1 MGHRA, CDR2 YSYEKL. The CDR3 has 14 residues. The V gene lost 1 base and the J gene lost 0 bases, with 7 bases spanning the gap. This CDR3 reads CASSQVASSYEQYF. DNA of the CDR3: TGCGCCAGCAGCCAAGTTGCGAGCTCCTACGAGCAGTACTTC.

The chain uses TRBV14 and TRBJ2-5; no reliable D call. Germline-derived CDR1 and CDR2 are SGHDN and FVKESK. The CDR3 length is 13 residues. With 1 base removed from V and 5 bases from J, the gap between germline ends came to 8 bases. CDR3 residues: CASSQGARETQYF. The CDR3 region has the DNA TGTGCCAGCAGCCAAGGCGCGCGGGAGACCCAGTACTTC.

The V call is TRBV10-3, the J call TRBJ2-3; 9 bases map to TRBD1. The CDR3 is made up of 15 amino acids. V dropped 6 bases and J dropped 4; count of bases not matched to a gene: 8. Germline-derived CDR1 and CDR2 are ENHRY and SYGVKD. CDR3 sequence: CAIRPGQGRSDTQYF. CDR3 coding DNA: TGTGCCATCAGGCCGGGACAGGGTCGATCAGATACGCAGTATTTT.

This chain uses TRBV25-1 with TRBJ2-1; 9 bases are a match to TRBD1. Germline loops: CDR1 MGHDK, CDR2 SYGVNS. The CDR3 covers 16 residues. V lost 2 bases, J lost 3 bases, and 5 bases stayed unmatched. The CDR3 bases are TGTGCCAGCAGTGAAACCGGGACAGGGATCTACAATGAGCAGTTCTTC. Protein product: CASSETGTGIYNEQFF.

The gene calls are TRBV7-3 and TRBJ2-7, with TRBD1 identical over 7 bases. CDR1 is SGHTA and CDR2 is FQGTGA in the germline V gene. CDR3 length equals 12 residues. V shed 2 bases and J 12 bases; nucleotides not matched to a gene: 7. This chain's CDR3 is CASSLGPGQLYF. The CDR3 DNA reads TGTGCCAGCAGCTTAGGTCCGGGACAGCTGTACTTC.

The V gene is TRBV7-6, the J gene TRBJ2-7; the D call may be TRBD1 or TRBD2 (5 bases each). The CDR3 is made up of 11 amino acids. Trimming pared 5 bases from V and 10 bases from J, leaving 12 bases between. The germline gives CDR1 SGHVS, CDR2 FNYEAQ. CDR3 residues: CASSQGRDQYF. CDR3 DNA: TGTGCCAGCAGCCAGGGACGGGATCAGTACTTC.

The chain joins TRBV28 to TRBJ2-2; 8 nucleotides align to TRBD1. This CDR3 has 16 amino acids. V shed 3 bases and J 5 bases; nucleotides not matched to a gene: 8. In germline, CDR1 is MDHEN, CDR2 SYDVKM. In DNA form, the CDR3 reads TGTGCCAGCAGTTTCCTCTCAGGGGGCAGGACCGGGGAGCTGTTTTTT. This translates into CASSFLSGGRTGELFF.

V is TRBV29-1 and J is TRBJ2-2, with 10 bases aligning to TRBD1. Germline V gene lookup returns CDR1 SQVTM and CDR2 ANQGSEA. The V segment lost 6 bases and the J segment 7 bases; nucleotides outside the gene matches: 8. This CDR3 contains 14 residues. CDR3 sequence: CSVYDRGPGGELFF. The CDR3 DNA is TGCAGCGTCTACGACAGGGGGCCGGGCGGGGAGCTGTTTTTT.

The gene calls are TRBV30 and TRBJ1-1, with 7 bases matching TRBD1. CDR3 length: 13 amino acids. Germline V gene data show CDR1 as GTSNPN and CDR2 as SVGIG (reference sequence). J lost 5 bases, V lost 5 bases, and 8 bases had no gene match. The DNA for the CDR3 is TGTGCCTGGGGTGAGGCAGGGGGAACTGAAGCTTTCTTT. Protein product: CAWGEAGGTEAFF.

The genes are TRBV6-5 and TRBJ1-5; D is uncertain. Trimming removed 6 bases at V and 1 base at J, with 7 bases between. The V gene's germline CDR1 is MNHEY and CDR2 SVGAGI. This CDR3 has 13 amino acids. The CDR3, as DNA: TGTGCCAGCAGGTTGGGGAGCAATCAGCCCCAGCATTTT. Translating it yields CASRLGSNQPQHF.

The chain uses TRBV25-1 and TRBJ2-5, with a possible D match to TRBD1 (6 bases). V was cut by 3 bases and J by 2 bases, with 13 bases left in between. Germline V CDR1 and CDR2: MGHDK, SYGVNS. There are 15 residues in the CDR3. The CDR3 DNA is TGTGCCAGCAGTGAGAGAAAAGGGGGACAAGAGACCCAGTACTTC. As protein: CASSERKGGQETQYF. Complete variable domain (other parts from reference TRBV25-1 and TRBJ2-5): EADIYQTPRYLVIGTGKKITLECSQTMGHDKMYWYQQDPGMELHLIHYSYGVNSTEKGDLSSESTVSRIRTEHFPLTLESARPSHTSQYLCASSERKGGQETQYFGPGTRLLVL.

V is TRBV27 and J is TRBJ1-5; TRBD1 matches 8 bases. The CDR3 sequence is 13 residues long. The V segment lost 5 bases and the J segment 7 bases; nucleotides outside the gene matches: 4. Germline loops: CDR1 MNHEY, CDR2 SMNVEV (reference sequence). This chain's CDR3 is CASSDRGGQPQHF. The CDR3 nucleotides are TGTGCCAGCAGTGACAGGGGTGGACAGCCCCAGCATTTT.

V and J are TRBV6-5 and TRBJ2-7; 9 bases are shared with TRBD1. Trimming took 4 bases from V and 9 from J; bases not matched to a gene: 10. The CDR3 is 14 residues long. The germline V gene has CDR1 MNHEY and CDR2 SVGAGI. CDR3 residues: CASSSNLDRGWQYF. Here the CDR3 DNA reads TGTGCCAGCAGTTCCAACCTAGACAGGGGGTGGCAGTACTTC.

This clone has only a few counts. The CDR3 DNA reads as TGTGCCTGGAGTGTGTGGGGTAAAAATCAGCCCCAGCATTTT. It codes for CAWSVWGKNQPQHF. The rearrangement uses TRBV30 and TRBJ1-5; D ambiguous. This CDR3 has 14 residues. The V and J ends lost 0 bases and 4 bases respectively, with 10 bases between them. The germline V gene has CDR1 GTSNPN and CDR2 SVGIG (reference sequence).

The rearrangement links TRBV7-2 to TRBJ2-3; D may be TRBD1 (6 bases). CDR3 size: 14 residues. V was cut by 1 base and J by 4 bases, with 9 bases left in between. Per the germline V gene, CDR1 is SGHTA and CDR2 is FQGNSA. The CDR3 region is CASSLVQGSDTQYF. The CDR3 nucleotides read TGTGCCAGCAGCTTAGTACAGGGATCAGATACGCAGTATTTT.

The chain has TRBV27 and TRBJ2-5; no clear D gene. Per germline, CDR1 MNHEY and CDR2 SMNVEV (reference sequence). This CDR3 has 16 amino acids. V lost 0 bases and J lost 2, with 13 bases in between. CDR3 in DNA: TGTGCCAGCAGTTTATCGGGTGCTTTAGAACAAGAGACCCAGTACTTC. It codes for CASSLSGALEQETQYF.

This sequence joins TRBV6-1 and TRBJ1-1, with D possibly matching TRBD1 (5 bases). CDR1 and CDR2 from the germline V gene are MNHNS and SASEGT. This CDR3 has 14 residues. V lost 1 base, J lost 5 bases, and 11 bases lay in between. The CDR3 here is CASSEGGRRTEAFF. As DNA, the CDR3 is TGTGCCAGCAGTGAAGGGGGCAGGCGGACTGAAGCTTTCTTT.

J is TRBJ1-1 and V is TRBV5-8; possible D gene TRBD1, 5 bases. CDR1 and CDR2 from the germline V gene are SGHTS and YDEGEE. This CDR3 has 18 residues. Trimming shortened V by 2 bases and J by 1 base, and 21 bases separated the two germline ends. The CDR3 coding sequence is TGTGCCAGCAGCTTTCCGACTGGGATGGCGGGGACGAACACTGAAGCTTTCTTT. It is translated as CASSFPTGMAGTNTEAFF. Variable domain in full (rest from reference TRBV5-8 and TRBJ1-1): EAGVTQSPTHLIKTRGQQATLRCSPISGHTSVYWYQQALGLGLQFLLWYDEGEERNRGNFPPRFSGRQFPNYSSELNVNALELEDSALYLCASSFPTGMAGTNTEAFFGQGTRLTVV.

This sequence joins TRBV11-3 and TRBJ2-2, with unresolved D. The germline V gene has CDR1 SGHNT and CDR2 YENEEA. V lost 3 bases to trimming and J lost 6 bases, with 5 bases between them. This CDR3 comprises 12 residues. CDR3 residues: CASSFHSGELFF. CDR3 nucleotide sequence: TGTGCCAGCAGCTTCCACTCCGGGGAGCTGTTTTTT.

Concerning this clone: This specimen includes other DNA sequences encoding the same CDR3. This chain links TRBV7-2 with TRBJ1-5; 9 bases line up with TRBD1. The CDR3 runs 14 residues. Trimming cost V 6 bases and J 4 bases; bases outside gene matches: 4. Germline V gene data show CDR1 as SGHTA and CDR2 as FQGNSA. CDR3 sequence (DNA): TGTGCCAGCAGTAGACAGGGGGGGAATCAGCCCCAGCATTTT. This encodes CASSRQGGNQPQHF.

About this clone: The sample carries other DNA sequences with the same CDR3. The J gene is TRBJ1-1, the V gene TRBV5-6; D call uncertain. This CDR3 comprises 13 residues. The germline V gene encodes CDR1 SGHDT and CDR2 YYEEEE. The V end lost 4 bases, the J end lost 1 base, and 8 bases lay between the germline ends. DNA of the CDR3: TGTGCCAGCAGCCTGACGGCGAACACTGAAGCTTTCTTT. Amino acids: CASSLTANTEAFF. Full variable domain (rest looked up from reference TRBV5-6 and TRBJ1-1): DAGVTQSPTHLIKTRGQQVTLRCSPKSGHDTVSWYQQALGQGPQFIFQYYEEEERQRGNFPDRFSGHQFPNYSSELNVNALLLGDSALYLCASSLTANTEAFFGQGTRLTVV.

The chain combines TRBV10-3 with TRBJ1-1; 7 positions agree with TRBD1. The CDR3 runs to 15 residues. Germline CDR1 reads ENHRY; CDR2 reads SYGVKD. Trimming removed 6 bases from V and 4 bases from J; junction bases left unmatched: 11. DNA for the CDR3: TGTGCCATCAGACCTACAGGGGCGGTAAGCACTGAAGCTTTCTTT. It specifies CAIRPTGAVSTEAFF.

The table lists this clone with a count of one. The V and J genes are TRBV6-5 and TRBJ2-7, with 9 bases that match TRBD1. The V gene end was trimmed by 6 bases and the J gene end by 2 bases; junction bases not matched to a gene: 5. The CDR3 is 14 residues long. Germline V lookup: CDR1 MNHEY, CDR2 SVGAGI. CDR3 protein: CASRSGTGTYEQYF. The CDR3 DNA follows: TGTGCCAGCAGGTCCGGGACAGGGACCTACGAGCAGTACTTC.